One and the same sample provided the 20 T cell receptor beta chains below, sequenced in a study of post-analysis software for immune sequencing data (dated by TCRdb to the mid-2010s). General study outcomes and caveats: About five TRBV segments, including TRBV5-6, TRBV5-1 and TRBV20-1, were significantly more frequent in patients than controls.

Their antigens remain unidentified. To prepare the library, PCR was applied. TCRdb shows the sequencer as Illumina HiSeq 2500. Unique molecular identifiers were incorporated into TCR beta cDNA libraries to reduce PCR and sequencing biases. The public reads were quality trimmed at Q25 with fastp and then assembled into clones with MiXCR by TCRdb, keeping productive beta chains. Duplicate CDR3 protein sequences are folded into a single record with the most common DNA and genes. In this sample the table shows fewer than 850,000 distinct CDR3 sequences, just over 45% of which occur a single time. 4.9% of the sample is taken by the ten largest. The source material was blood. These receptors originate from a girl aged 10 to 17 with multiple sclerosis.

The chain couples TRBV3-1 to TRBJ2-5; D not resolved. This CDR3 is 12 amino acids long. V lost 5 bases, J lost 1 base, and 5 bases lay in between. Germline CDR1 and CDR2: LGHDT and YNNKEL (reference sequence). CDR3 amino acids: CASSYVQETQYF. CDR3 sequence (DNA): TGTGCCAGCAGCTACGTCCAAGAGACCCAGTACTTC.

In its sample, this clonotype was seen many times. The rearrangement joins TRBV20-1 to TRBJ2-7; 10 nucleotides line up with TRBD2. CDR3 length: 15 amino acids. The V and J ends lost 0 bases and 4 bases, in that order; junction bases with no gene match: 6. In germline, CDR1 is DFQATT, CDR2 SNEGSKA (reference sequence). The CDR3 is CSARDLAGDFYEQYF. In nucleotides, the CDR3 is TGCAGTGCTAGAGATCTAGCGGGAGATTTTTACGAGCAGTACTTC.

This chain uses TRBV7-8 with TRBJ2-7; TRBD1 agrees at 8 bases. V lost 8 bases, J lost 4 bases, and 7 bases stayed unmatched. Germline V CDR1 and CDR2: SGHVS, FQNEAQ. The CDR3 is made up of 13 amino acids. CDR3: CASARDRGYEQYF. The CDR3 coding sequence is TGTGCCAGCGCCCGAGACAGGGGATACGAGCAGTACTTC.

This chain links TRBV5-1 with TRBJ1-1, with D maybe TRBD1 (6 bases). The CDR3 sequence is 14 residues long. Trimming stripped 2 bases from V and 3 bases from J, with 11 bases between. CDR1 and CDR2 (germline): SGHRS, YFSETQ. DNA of the CDR3: TGCGCCAGCAGCTTTACAGGGTACGACACTGAAGCTTTCTTT. It codes for CASSFTGYDTEAFF. The complete variable domain, with remaining parts taken from reference TRBV5-1 and TRBJ1-1, reads KAGVTQTPRYLIKTRGQQVTLSCSPISGHRSVSWYQQTPGQGLQFLFEYFSETQRNKGNFPGRFSGRQFSNSRSEMNVSTLELGDSALYLCASSFTGYDTEAFFGQGTRLTVV.

This chain uses TRBV6-6 with TRBJ2-5; the D gene is possibly TRBD1 (5 bases). This CDR3 contains 14 residues. The germline CDR1 and CDR2 sequences are MNHNY and SVGAGI (reference sequence). Trimming stripped 5 bases from V and 2 bases from J, with 12 bases between. Written as DNA, the CDR3 is TGTGCCAGCAGTACGAGACAGATACAAGAGACCCAGTACTTC. It is translated as CASSTRQIQETQYF.

J is TRBJ2-1 and V is TRBV7-2; D possibly corresponds to TRBD2 (6 bases). The CDR3 loop spans 17 amino acids. Germline V gene lookup returns CDR1 SGHTA and CDR2 FQGNSA. Deletions cut 5 bases from V and 9 bases from J, with 26 bases between. The CDR3 loop reads CASSTLSWAGRRSEQFF. CDR3 DNA sequence: TGTGCCAGCAGCACCCTCTCGTGGGCGGGACGGCGGAGTGAGCAGTTCTTC.

This clonotype was found a few times. The J gene is TRBJ2-1, the V gene TRBV5-1; D not resolved. The ends were cut back, 1 base at V and 2 bases at J, with 7 bases in the middle. Germline CDR1 and CDR2: SGHRS and YFSETQ. CDR3 length: 14 residues. CDR3 protein: CASSLLDPYNEQFF. In DNA form, the CDR3 reads TGCGCCAGCAGCTTGCTGGACCCCTACAATGAGCAGTTCTTC. The variable domain in full, completed from reference TRBV5-1 and TRBJ2-1, reads KAGVTQTPRYLIKTRGQQVTLSCSPISGHRSVSWYQQTPGQGLQFLFEYFSETQRNKGNFPGRFSGRQFSNSRSEMNVSTLELGDSALYLCASSLLDPYNEQFFGPGTRLTVL.

The chain has TRBV5-1 and TRBJ1-2; 7 bases agree with TRBD1. There are 16 residues in the CDR3. Germline lookup yields CDR1 SGHRS and CDR2 YFSETQ. With V trimmed by 4 bases and J by 4 bases, 13 bases remained unmatched. CDR3 DNA: TGCGCCAGCAGCCGCGAAAGACAGGGCCTTGGCTATGGCTACACCTTC. Translating gives CASSRERQGLGYGYTF.

The rearrangement links TRBV29-1 to TRBJ1-1; a weak D match, TRBD1 (6 bases). The germline V gene encodes CDR1 SQVTM and CDR2 ANQGSEA. The CDR3 spans 12 residues. Trimming stripped 7 bases from V and 11 bases from J, with 20 bases between. As DNA, the CDR3 is TGCAGCGGACAGGACAGTGGGAACTTGGCTTTCTTT. Protein product: CSGQDSGNLAFF.

V is TRBV29-1 and J is TRBJ2-1, with D tentatively TRBD1 (7 bases). This CDR3 comprises 14 residues. Deletions cut 8 bases from V and 4 bases from J, with 18 bases between. Germline V gives CDR1 SQVTM, CDR2 ANQGSEA. CDR3 loop: CSWGSAGGYNEQFF. In DNA form, the CDR3 reads TGCAGCTGGGGGTCGGCAGGGGGGTACAATGAGCAGTTCTTC.

The chain carries TRBV20-1 and TRBJ1-2; a possible D gene is TRBD1 (5 bases). Trimming cost V 3 bases and J 2 bases, with 10 bases left between them. The CDR3 is 13 amino acids. Germline lookup yields CDR1 DFQATT and CDR2 SNEGSKA (reference sequence). CDR3 nucleotides: TGCAGTGCTAGGACAGCGGAAAACTATGGCTACACCTTC. Encoded protein: CSARTAENYGYTF.

The chain is built from TRBV7-2 and TRBJ1-5, with D possibly TRBD1 on 5 matching bases. Trimming pared 1 base from V and 6 bases from J, leaving 16 bases between. The germline gives CDR1 SGHTA, CDR2 FQGNSA. The CDR3 has 16 residues. CDR3 amino acids: CASSLGSLPGGQPQHF. In nucleotides, the CDR3 is TGTGCCAGCAGCTTAGGCTCCCTCCCTGGGGGTCAGCCCCAGCATTTT.

There are a few counts of this clonotype. V gene TRBV20-1 combines with J gene TRBJ2-7; D is ambiguous. Germline CDR1 and CDR2: DFQATT and SNEGSKA (reference sequence). Trimming took off 5 bases at V and 6 bases at J, with 8 bases between the two ends. The CDR3 loop spans 10 amino acids. CDR3 loop: CSAGMAEQYF. CDR3 coding DNA: TGCAGTGCTGGAATGGCCGAGCAGTACTTC.

The CDR3: CASSHYRGKMMVEQYF. CDR3 DNA: TGTGCCAGCAGCCATTACAGGGGGAAGATGATGGTCGAGCAGTACTTC. The chain uses TRBV7-2 and TRBJ2-7; TRBD1 aligns across 8 bases. V lost 5 bases, J lost 6 bases, and 15 bases stayed unmatched. The CDR3 runs to 16 residues. CDR1 SGHTA and CDR2 FQGNSA come from the germline V gene.

This clonotype has only a few counts. CDR3 sequence reads: CASTSGEYTEAFF. DNA for the CDR3: TGTGCCAGCACCTCAGGGGAGTACACTGAAGCTTTCTTT. The rearrangement uses TRBV7-9 and TRBJ1-1; D is perhaps TRBD1 (6 bases). This CDR3 is built from 13 residues. Trimming removed 7 bases at V and 3 bases at J, with 12 bases between. The V gene's germline CDR1 is SEHNR and CDR2 FQNEAQ (reference sequence).

The J gene is TRBJ2-7, the V gene TRBV27; D gene unclear. The length of the CDR3 is 13 residues. V shed 4 bases and J shed 0 bases, with 7 bases lying between them. Germline V CDR1 and CDR2: MNHEY, SMNVEV (reference sequence). CDR3 sequence reads: CASSSRVSYEQYF. CDR3 bases: TGTGCCAGCAGTTCCCGGGTCTCCTACGAGCAGTACTTC.

The V call is TRBV7-6, the J call TRBJ2-5, with no clear D. The CDR3 covers 13 residues. Germline V gives CDR1 SGHVS, CDR2 FNYEAQ. The CDR3: CVTRNPATETQYF. The CDR3 coding sequence is TGTGTCACCCGGAACCCAGCGACGGAGACCCAGTACTTC.

As DNA, the CDR3 is TGCAGTGCTAGTCCCATCGGACTAGCGGGAGTAGGAGAGACCCAGTACTTC. Protein sequence: CSASPIGLAGVGETQYF. This chain connects TRBV20-1 to TRBJ2-5; 13 positions match TRBD2. The CDR3 has 17 amino acids. V lost 3 bases to trimming and J lost 4 bases; unmatched junction nucleotides: 11. Germline CDR1 reads DFQATT; CDR2 reads SNEGSKA (reference sequence).

The chain carries TRBV7-7 and TRBJ2-5; 9 bases fit TRBD2. Near its end, the DNA agrees better with TRBJ2-1, so the J call may be wrong. Per the germline V gene, CDR1 is SSHAT and CDR2 is FNYEAQ (reference sequence). The CDR3 is 14 amino acids. The CDR3 protein is CTSSLRLAEETQFF. CDR3 nucleotide sequence: TGTACTAGCAGCTTAAGACTAGCGGAAGAGACCCAGTTCTTC.

Concerning this clonotype itself: This may stem from a read error, because a much larger clone lies one nucleotide away. The genes are TRBV20-1 and TRBJ2-7; 8 bases align to TRBD2. CDR1 is DFQATT and CDR2 is SNEGSKA in the germline V gene (reference sequence). The CDR3 loop spans 15 amino acids. V shed 0 bases, J shed 4 bases, and the junction held 8 bases outside the gene matches. The CDR3 is CSARDRAGDFYEQYF. The CDR3 nucleotides read TGCAGTGCTAGAGATCGAGCGGGAGATTTTTACGAGCAGTACTTC.